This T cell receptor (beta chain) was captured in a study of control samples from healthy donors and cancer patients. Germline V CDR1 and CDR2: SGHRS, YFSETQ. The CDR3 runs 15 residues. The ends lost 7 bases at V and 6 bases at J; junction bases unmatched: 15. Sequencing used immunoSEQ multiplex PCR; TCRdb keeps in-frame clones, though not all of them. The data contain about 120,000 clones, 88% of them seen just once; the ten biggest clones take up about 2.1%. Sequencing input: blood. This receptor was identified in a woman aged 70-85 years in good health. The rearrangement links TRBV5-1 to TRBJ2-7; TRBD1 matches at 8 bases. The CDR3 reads CASARGGQGAVEQYF. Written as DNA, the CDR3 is TGCGCCAGCGCCCGGGGTGGGCAGGGGGCGGTCGAGCAGTACTTC.